This T cell receptor beta chain stems from a study of cytomegalovirus exposure and HLA in healthy donors. Study-level information: The same platform was used for the 130 or so validation repertoires and the roughly 730 first-cohort repertoires, a later analysis reported. The study's findings and limits: Cytomegalovirus status, reportedly, was diagnosed with high specificity and sensitivity by the classifier. First-cohort TCR clusters tended to co-occur in the 95 to 150 validation repertoires, a later analysis found.

Sequencing used immunoSEQ multiplex PCR; TCRdb keeps in-frame clones, though not all of them. The top ten clones hold almost 1.5% of a sample with fewer than 55,000 clones, about 90% of them seen once. The donors belonged to the roughly 120-subject validation cohort, separate from the approximately 700-subject first cohort. Of note for this clone: What it binds is unknown.

This CDR3 has 16 residues. Germline V lookup: CDR1 SGHDT, CDR2 YYEEEE. The V end lost 1 base, the J end lost 0 bases, and 11 bases lay between the germline ends. The specimen sequenced was PBMCs. The TCR was taken from a man younger than 30 in good health and CMV-seronegative. J is TRBJ2-1 and V is TRBV5-6, with D tentatively TRBD1 (6 bases). CDR3 sequence (DNA): TGTGCCAGCAGCTTGTCTAGGGGGACCTCCTACAATGAGCAGTTCTTC. Translated, it gives CASSLSRGTSYNEQFF.